This paragraph reports one T cell receptor (beta chain). The record originates from a study of blood T cell repertoires in COVID-19. Study overall: T cells, B-cell-depleted T cells, or PBMCs supplied cDNA or gDNA.

Data came from immunoSEQ multiplex PCR; TCRdb stores just in-frame clones and leaves some out. The sample holds 400,000 to 500,000 clones; 86% are singletons and the top ten take roughly 1.4%. With 0 bases clipped from V and 3 bases from J, the junction kept 8 bases outside the gene matches. Germline values: CDR1 SGHNT, CDR2 YYREEE (reference sequence). This CDR3 comprises 17 residues. The specimen sequenced was peripheral blood. The chain uses TRBV5-4 and TRBJ1-1; the match to TRBD1 covers 10 bases. The TCR was taken from a woman in her 30s with active or convalescent COVID-19. CDR3 nucleotide sequence: TGTGCCAGCAGCTTGGGACAGGGGGCAATGCGGGACACTGAAGCTTTCTTT. This translates into CASSLGQGAMRDTEAFF.